This T cell receptor beta chain is drawn from a study of blood T cell repertoires in COVID-19. Across the study: The United States, Italy and Spain were the sources of the acute and convalescent COVID-19 samples. Sources were T cells, B-cell-depleted T cells, or PBMCs; the material itself was cDNA or gDNA.

In this sample, this clone turned up once. Per the authors' pipeline: From reference gene primer amplification, estimates of nucleated cell counts were derived. Sequenced by immunoSEQ multiplex PCR; TCRdb stores in-frame clones only, minus some. The V and J calls and clone size come from that table; D and trimming were worked out from the DNA. The data hold fewer than 60,000 clones, with about four fifths observed a single time. The sample consisted of peripheral blood. This TCR was recovered from a human donor in a cohort sampled during active COVID-19.

This chain's CDR3 is CASSAGQGYEQYF. In DNA form, the CDR3 reads TGTGCCAGCAGTGCGGGACAGGGTTACGAGCAGTACTTC. The chain is built from TRBV27 and TRBJ2-7; TRBD1 matches at 9 bases. Germline V gives CDR1 MNHEY, CDR2 SMNVEV (reference sequence). This CDR3 has 13 amino acids. V lost 5 bases and J lost 4; bases outside the gene matches: 3.